This T cell receptor (beta chain) originates from a study of blood T cell repertoires in COVID-19. On the study more broadly: Italy, Spain and the United States were the sources of the convalescent and acute COVID-19 samples. PBMCs, B-cell-depleted T cells, or T cells provided the cDNA or gDNA that made up the material.

Authors' analysis steps: From reference gene primer amplification, estimates of nucleated cell counts were derived. The table came from immunoSEQ multiplex PCR; TCRdb's copy has only in-frame clones and leaves some out. That table supplies the V and J calls and clone size; D and trimming were determined from the DNA. Of 150,000 to 200,000 clones in the sample, about 88% were seen once. Germline CDR1 LNHDA, CDR2 SQIVND (reference sequence). The V end lost 4 bases, the J end lost 6 bases, and 12 bases lay between the germline ends. This CDR3 comprises 14 residues. V gene TRBV19 combines with J gene TRBJ2-2; weak D call: TRBD1 (5 bases). The sample comprised peripheral blood. The sequence derives from a man aged 18-30 years who had recovered from COVID-19. The DNA for the CDR3 is TGTGCCAGTAGTACAGGGTTAGGTCCCGGGGAGCTGTTTTTT. Translated: CASSTGLGPGELFF.